This TCR beta chain stems from a study of response to subunit inactivated influenza vaccine. Each CDR3 protein gets one entry after TCRdb re-called the RT-PCR reads with MiXCR. The sample contains 650,000 or so distinct CDR3 sequences, 14% of which appear only once. General study results and limits: Authors suggested each seasonal flu vaccination may recruit only limited numbers of new T cells.

Details on this clonotype: No antigen is known for it.

Trimming removed 2 bases from V and 4 bases from J; junction bases left unmatched: 2. Germline lookup yields CDR1 SGHVS and CDR2 FQNEAQ. There are 15 residues in the CDR3. The receptor comes from a man over 45 who received an inactivated influenza vaccine. The chain carries TRBV7-8 and TRBJ2-3, with 11 positions matching TRBD2. The sequencing used PBMCs from blood, collected 14 to 15 days before vaccination. The DNA for the CDR3 is TGTGCCAGCAGCTTAAAACTAGCGGGGGCAGATACGCAGTATTTT. It yields the protein CASSLKLAGADTQYF.